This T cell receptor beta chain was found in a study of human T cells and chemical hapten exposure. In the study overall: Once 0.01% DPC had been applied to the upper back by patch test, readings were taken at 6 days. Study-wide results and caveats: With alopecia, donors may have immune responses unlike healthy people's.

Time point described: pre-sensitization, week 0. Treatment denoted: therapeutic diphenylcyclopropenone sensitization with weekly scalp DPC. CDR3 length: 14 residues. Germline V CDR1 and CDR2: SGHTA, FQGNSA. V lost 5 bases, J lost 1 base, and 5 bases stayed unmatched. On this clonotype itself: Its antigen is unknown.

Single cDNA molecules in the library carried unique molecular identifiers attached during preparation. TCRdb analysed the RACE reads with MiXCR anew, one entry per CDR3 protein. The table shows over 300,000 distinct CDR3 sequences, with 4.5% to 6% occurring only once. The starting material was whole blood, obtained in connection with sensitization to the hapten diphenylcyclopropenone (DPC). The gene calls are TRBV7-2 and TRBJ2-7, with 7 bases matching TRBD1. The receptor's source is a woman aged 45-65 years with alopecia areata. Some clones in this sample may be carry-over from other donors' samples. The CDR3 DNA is TGTGCCAGCAGCCCCAAGACAGGGTCCTACGAGCAGTACTTC. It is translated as CASSPKTGSYEQYF.